This TCR beta chain was captured in a study of blood T cell repertoires in COVID-19. Original analysis: Amplification of reference gene primers provided the estimated nucleated cell counts. Some clones are missing from TCRdb's copy, which holds only in-frame ones; the method was immunoSEQ multiplex PCR. That table supplies the V and J calls and clone size; D and trimming were determined from the DNA. The data show under 300,000 clones, around 88% seen once. V lost 5 bases and J lost 1; bases outside the gene matches: 5. The germline V gene encodes CDR1 SGHVS and CDR2 FQNEAQ. The CDR3 is 14 amino acids.

The specimen was peripheral blood. The chain uses TRBV7-8 and TRBJ2-7; TRBD1 aligns across 7 bases. This sequence originates from a man aged 80 or over with acute or convalescent COVID-19. CDR3: CASSLPGQSYEQYF. CDR3 nucleotide sequence: TGTGCCAGCAGCCTACCGGGACAGTCCTACGAGCAGTACTTC.